This T cell receptor beta chain appears in the sequencing data of a study of blood T cell repertoires in COVID-19 (dated by TCRdb to the early 2020s). For context, the study as a whole: The collaborator samples originated in the United States, Italy and Spain and spanned the acute and convalescent phases of COVID-19. The prospective study material was composed of cDNA or gDNA derived from T cells, B-cell-depleted T cells, or PBMCs. The samples were drawn from the first 160 participants of the ongoing ImmuneRACE study and from 1,254 subjects provided by 6 global collaborators. The repertoires were released in a freely available public database meant as a resource for research on the immune response to SARS-CoV-2. Sample metadata almost always included a de-identified subject ID, COVID-19 status, age in years and sex. The dataset comprised deeply sampled blood TCRbeta repertoires from subjects exposed to, actively infected with, or recovered from COVID-19. Where HLA class I and class II types were available, the types were taken from metadata supplied by the sample provider, not from assay-based typing. What the research found in general, with its limitations: The amount of clinical and demographic metadata varied by source and participant and was provided uncurated.

TCRbeta CDR3 regions were amplified from genomic DNA by means of the immunoSEQ Assay, a bias-controlled multiplex PCR. The published analysis was carried out like this. The number of nucleated cells in each sample was estimated by amplification of reference gene primers within the assay. Sequence reads were collapsed and filtered to measure the absolute abundance of every unique TCRbeta CDR3 rearrangement. For each sample, productive Simpson clonality was calculated as the square root of Simpson's diversity index over productive rearrangements. Sourced from immuneACCESS, this table was stored by TCRdb with only in-frame sequences that have V and J called. A share of the clones is absent; for the studies checked, an unresolved V gene accounts for under half, and the remainder has no known explanation. The V and J calls and clone size were taken over from that table, and D and trimming were inferred from the DNA. The sample includes 130,000 or so clones, with around 63% observed a single time. The ten largest clones take up about 2.2% of the sample.

Note on this clone: This clone's antigen is unknown. No base quality values were provided; no much bigger clone lies one nucleotide off.

The collaborating institutions used their own protocols to collect whole blood in K2EDTA tubes. For TCRbeta analysis, collaborator samples were shipped as frozen whole blood, as isolated PBMCs, or as DNA extracted from either sample type. Between the V and J ends, shortened by 2 bases and 6 bases respectively, the junction contains 17 bases. The CDR3, cysteine through phenylalanine, is 17 amino acids long. Only CDR3 DNA remains: 51 bases, in frame from the first base. The sample was peripheral blood. The chain couples TRBV23-1 to TRBJ1-6; tentative D gene TRBD1, with 5 bases matching. TRBV23-1 is flagged as an ORF with uncertain function. This TCR came from a woman in her seventies with acute or convalescent COVID-19. The CDR3 here reads CASSQPSRQFFNSPLHF. The sequence in DNA is TGCGCCAGCAGTCAACCCTCAAGACAGTTCTTTAATTCACCCCTCCACTTT.